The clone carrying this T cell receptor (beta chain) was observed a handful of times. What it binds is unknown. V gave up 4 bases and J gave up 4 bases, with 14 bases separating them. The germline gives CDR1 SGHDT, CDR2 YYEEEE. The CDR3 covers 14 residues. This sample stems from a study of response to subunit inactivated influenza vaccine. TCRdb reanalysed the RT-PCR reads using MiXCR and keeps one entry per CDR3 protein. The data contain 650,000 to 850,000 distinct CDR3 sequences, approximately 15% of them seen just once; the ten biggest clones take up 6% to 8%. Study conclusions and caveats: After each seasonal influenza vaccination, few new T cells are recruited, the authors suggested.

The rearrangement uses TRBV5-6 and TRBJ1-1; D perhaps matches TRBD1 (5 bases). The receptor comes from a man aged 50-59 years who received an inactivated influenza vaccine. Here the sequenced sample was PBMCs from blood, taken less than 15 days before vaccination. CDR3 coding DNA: TGTGCCAGCAGCCGAAAAATTGGGGCCACTGAAGCTTTCTTT. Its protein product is CASSRKIGATEAFF.